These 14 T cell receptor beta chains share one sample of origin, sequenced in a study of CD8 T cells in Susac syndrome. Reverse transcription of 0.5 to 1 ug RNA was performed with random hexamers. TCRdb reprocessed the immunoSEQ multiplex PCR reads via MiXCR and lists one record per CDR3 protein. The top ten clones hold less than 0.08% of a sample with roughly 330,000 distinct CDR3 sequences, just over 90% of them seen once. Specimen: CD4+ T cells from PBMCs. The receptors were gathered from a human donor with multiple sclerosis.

In nucleotides, the CDR3 is TGTGCCTGGAGTTCCAGCCGCAACAGGGTACAAGGAACAGATACGCAGTATTTT. Its translation: CAWSSSRNRVQGTDTQYF. This chain connects TRBV30 to TRBJ2-3; D perhaps matches TRBD1 (6 bases). CDR1 is GTSNPN and CDR2 is SVGIG in the germline V gene (reference sequence). The germline V and J ends were trimmed by 2 bases and 3 bases, with 24 bases remaining between them. The CDR3 covers 18 residues.

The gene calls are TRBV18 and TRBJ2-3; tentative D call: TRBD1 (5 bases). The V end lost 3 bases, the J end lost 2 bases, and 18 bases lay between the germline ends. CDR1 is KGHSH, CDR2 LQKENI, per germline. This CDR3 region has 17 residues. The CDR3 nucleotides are TGTGCCAGCTCACCGGGTCAGTTCCTAGGGGACACAGATACGCAGTATTTT. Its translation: CASSPGQFLGDTDTQYF.

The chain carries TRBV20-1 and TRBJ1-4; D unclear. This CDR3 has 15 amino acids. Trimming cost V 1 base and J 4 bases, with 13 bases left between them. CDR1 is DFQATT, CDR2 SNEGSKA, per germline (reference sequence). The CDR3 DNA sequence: TGCAGTGCTAGAGCTACGTGGACGGGTAATGAAAAACTGTTTTTT. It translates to CSARATWTGNEKLFF.

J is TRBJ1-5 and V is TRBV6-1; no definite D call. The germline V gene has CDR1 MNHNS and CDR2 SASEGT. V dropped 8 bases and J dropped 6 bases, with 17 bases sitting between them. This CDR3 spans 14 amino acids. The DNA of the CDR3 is TGTGCCAGCTTTCGGACTGGCGAAGGTCAGCCCCAGCATTTT. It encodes CASFRTGEGQPQHF.

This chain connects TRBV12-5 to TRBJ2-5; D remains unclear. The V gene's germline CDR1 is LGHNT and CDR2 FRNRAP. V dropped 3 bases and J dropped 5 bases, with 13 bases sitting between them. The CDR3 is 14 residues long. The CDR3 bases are TGTGCTAGTGGTTTAAGGAGTCCGCGGGAGACCCAGTACTTC. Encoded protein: CASGLRSPRETQYF.

The CDR3 DNA sequence: TGCAGTGCTAGAGGAATGATTGCCTACAATGAGCAGTTCTTC. This gives the protein CSARGMIAYNEQFF. This chain links TRBV20-1 with TRBJ2-1, with D uncertain. The CDR3 covers 14 residues. Germline CDR1 and CDR2: DFQATT and SNEGSKA (reference sequence). The V and J ends lost 1 base and 2 bases respectively, with 9 bases between them.

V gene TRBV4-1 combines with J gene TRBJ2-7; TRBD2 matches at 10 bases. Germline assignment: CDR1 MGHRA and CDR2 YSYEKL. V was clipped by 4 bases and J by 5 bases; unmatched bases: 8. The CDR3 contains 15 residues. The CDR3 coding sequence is TGCGCCAGCAGCCGGCCCGGGACTAGCGTCCACGAGCAGTACTTC. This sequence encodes CASSRPGTSVHEQYF.

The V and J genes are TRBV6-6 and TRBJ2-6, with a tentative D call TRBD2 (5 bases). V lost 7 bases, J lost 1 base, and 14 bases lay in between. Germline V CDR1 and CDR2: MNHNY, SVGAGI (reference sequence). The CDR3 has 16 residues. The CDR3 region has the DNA TGTGCCAGCACCGTCCCTCGGGGATCTGGGGCCAACGTCCTGACTTTC. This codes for CASTVPRGSGANVLTF.

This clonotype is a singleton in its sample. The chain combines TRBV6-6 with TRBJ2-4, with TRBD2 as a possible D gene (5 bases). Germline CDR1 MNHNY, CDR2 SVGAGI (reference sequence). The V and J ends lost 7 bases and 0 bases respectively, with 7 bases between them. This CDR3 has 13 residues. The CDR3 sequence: CASTRAAKNIQYF. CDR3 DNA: TGTGCCAGCACGCGGGCAGCCAAAAACATTCAGTACTTC.

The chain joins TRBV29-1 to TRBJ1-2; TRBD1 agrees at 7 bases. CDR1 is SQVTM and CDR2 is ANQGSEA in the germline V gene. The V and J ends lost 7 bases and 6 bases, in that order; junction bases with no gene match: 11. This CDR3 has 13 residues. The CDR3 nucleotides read TGCAGCGCCCTGAGGGGGGACAGCAATGGCTACACCTTC. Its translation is CSALRGDSNGYTF.

The CDR3 protein is CASSQDRGSNQPQHF. DNA of the CDR3: TGTGCCAGCTCCCAGGACAGGGGGAGCAATCAGCCCCAGCATTTT. The rearrangement joins TRBV18 to TRBJ1-5; 10 bases agree with TRBD1. Germline V gene lookup returns CDR1 KGHSH and CDR2 LQKENI. Trimming cost V 6 bases and J 1 base; bases outside gene matches: 3. The CDR3 contains 15 residues.

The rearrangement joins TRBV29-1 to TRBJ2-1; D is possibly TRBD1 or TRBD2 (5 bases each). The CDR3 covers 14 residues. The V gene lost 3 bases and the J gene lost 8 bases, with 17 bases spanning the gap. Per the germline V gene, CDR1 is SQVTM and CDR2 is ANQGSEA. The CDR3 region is CSVESGLGWYEQFF. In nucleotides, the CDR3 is TGCAGCGTTGAGTCGGGGCTCGGATGGTATGAGCAGTTCTTC.

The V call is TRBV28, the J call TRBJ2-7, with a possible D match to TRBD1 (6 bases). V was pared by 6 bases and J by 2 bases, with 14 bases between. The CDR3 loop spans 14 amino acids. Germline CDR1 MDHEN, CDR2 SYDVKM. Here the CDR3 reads CASSISGAPYEQYF. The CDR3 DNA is TGTGCCAGCAGCATTTCAGGGGCACCCTACGAGCAGTACTTC.

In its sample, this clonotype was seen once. The CDR3 DNA sequence: TGTGCCAGCAAGTTTTGGGCAGGGGGCTACGAGCAGTACTTC. Its protein product is CASKFWAGGYEQYF. The chain is built from TRBV6-1 and TRBJ2-7, with 7 bases lining up with TRBD1. CDR1 is MNHNS and CDR2 is SASEGT in the germline V gene. The length of the CDR3 is 14 residues. The junction had 9 bases not matched to a gene; V was cut back by 7 bases and J by 3 bases.